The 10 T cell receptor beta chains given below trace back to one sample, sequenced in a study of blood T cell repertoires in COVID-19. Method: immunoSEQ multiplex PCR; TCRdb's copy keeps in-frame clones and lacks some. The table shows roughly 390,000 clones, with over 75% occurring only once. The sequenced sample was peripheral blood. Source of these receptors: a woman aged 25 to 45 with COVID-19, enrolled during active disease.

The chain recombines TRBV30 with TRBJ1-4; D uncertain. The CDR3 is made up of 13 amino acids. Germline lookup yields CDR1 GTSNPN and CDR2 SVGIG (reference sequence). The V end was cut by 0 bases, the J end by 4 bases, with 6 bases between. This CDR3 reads CAWSVILNEKLFF. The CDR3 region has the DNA TGTGCCTGGAGTGTAATACTTAATGAAAAACTGTTTTTT.

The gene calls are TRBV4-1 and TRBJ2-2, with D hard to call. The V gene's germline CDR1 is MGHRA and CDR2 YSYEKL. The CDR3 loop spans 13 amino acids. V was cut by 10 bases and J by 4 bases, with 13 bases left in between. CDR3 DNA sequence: TGCGCCACCATGAAAGGCGGCACCGGGGAGCTGTTTTTT. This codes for CATMKGGTGELFF.

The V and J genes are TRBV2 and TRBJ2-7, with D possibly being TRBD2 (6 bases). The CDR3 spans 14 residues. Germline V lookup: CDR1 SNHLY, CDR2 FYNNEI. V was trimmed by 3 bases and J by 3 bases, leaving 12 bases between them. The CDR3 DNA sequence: TGTGCCAGCAGTGACTGGACTACCAACTACGAGCAGTACTTC. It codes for CASSDWTTNYEQYF.

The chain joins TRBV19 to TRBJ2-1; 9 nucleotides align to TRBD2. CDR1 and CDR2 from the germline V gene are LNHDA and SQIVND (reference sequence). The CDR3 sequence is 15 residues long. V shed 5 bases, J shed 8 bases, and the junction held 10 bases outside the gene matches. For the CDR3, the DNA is TGTGCCAGTAGTCCGTTAGCGGGAGACGAGGATGAGCAGTTCTTC. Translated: CASSPLAGDEDEQFF.

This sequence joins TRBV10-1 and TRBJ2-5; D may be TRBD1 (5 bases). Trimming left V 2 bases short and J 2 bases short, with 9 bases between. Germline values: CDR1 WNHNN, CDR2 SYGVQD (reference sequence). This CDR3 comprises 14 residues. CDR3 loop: CASSEARGQETQYF. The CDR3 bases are TGCGCCAGCAGTGAGGCAAGGGGTCAAGAGACCCAGTACTTC.

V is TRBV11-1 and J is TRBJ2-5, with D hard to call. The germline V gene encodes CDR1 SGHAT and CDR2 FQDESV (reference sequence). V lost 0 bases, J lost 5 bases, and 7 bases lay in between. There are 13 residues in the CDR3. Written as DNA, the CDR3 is TGTGCCAGCAGCTTAGCCCTGGAGGAGACCCAGTACTTC. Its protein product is CASSLALEETQYF.

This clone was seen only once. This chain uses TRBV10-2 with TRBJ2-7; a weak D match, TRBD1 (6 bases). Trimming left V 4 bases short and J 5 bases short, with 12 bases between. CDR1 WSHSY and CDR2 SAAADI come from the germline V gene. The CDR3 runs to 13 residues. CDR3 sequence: CASSAQGRNEQYF. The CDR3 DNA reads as TGCGCCAGCAGTGCACAGGGCAGAAACGAGCAGTACTTC.

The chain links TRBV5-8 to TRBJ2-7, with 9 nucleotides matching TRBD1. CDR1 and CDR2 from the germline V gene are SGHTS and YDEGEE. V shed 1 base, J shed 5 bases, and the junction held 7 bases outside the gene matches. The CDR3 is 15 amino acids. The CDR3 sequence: CASSLYRTGADEQYF. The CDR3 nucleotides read TGTGCCAGCAGCTTGTACCGGACAGGGGCCGACGAGCAGTACTTC.

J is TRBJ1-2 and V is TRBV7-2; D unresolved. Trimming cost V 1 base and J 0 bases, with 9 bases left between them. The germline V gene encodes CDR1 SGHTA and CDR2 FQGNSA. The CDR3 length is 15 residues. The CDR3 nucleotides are TGTGCCAGCAGCTTAGTGGGCAGAACTAACTATGGCTACACCTTC. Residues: CASSLVGRTNYGYTF.

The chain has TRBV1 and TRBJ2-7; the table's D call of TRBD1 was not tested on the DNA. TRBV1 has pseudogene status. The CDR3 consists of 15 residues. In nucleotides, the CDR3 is TGCACCAGCAGCCAGTGCGGGACAGGGTCCTACGAGCAGTACTTC. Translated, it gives CTSSQCGTGSYEQYF.